Following are 13 T cell receptor beta chains from one sample sequenced in a study of T cells in Graves' hyperthyroidism and ophthalmopathy. Researchers took RNA transcripts and amplified the TCR beta CDR3 regions from them. TCR CDR3 regions were first amplified by RT-PCR with HTBI primers. TCRdb analysed the multiplex PCR reads with MiXCR anew, one entry per CDR3 protein. Of about 500,000 distinct CDR3 sequences listed, approximately 15% are singletons. Material for sequencing was blood. These receptors all come from a woman between 18 and 29 years old with Graves' hyperthyroidism.

This clonotype appeared many times. The rearrangement joins TRBV2 to TRBJ2-5; 10 bases agree with TRBD2. J gave up 5 bases and V 8 bases, and 17 bases lay outside the gene matches. The CDR3 covers 17 residues. Germline assignment: CDR1 SNHLY and CDR2 FYNNEI. CDR3 sequence reads: CASGAVASGSQGETQYF. The CDR3 bases are TGTGCCAGCGGAGCAGTGGCTAGCGGGAGCCAGGGGGAGACCCAGTACTTC.

The rearrangement links TRBV11-2 to TRBJ2-2, with D maybe TRBD1 (5 bases). The V and J ends lost 0 bases and 4 bases respectively, with 9 bases between them. The germline V gene encodes CDR1 SGHAT and CDR2 FQNNGV. The CDR3 spans 15 residues. The chain's CDR3 is CASSLDRVGTGELFF. The CDR3 bases are TGTGCCAGCAGCTTAGACAGGGTCGGCACCGGGGAGCTGTTTTTT.

This clonotype was counted many times. The chain combines TRBV6-1 with TRBJ2-7; D perhaps matches TRBD2 (5 bases). The CDR3 length is 15 residues. Trimming cost V 2 bases and J 0 bases, with 11 bases left between them. Germline-derived CDR1 and CDR2 are MNHNS and SASEGT. DNA of the CDR3: TGTGCCAGCAGTGAATGGCGGACTTCCTCCTACGAGCAGTACTTC. The encoded protein is CASSEWRTSSYEQYF.

This clonotype was seen ten or more times. This CDR3 is CASTAGVNQPQHF. The DNA for the CDR3 is TGTGCCAGCACCGCCGGGGTCAATCAGCCCCAGCATTTT. The gene calls are TRBV11-2 and TRBJ1-5, with D hard to call. The V and J ends lost 7 bases and 3 bases respectively, with 10 bases between them. This CDR3 spans 13 amino acids. Germline V CDR1 and CDR2: SGHAT, FQNNGV. The entire variable domain, with the rest obtained from reference TRBV11-2 and TRBJ1-5, is as follows: EAGVAQSPRYKIIEKRQSVAFWCNPISGHATLYWYQQILGQGPKLLIQFQNNGVVDDSQLPKDRFSAERLKGVDSTLKIQPAKLEDSAVYLCASTAGVNQPQHFGDGTRLSIL.

With regard to this clonotype: This could be a read error, since a much larger clone is one nucleotide away. The V and J genes are TRBV10-3 and TRBJ2-7; D perhaps matches TRBD2 (6 bases). This CDR3 contains 14 residues. The germline V gene encodes CDR1 ENHRY and CDR2 SYGVKD. Trimming left V 11 bases short and J 6 bases short, with 23 bases between. CDR3 bases: TGTGCCGTCAAGAGGGGAGGAGGCTCAGCCGAGCAGTACTTC. Amino acids: CAVKRGGGSAEQYF.

The chain has TRBV10-1 and TRBJ2-1; TRBD2 matches at 11 bases. Germline V gene data show CDR1 as WNHNN and CDR2 as SYGVQD (reference sequence). J lost 5 bases, V lost 2 bases, and 5 bases had no gene match. The CDR3 extends over 16 amino acids. The CDR3 DNA is TGCGCCAGCAGTGAGGTAGCGGGAGGGCCTAACAATGAGCAGTTCTTC. This gives the protein CASSEVAGGPNNEQFF.

In this sample, this clonotype turned up a few times. The chain uses TRBV19 and TRBJ2-1; perhaps D is TRBD1 or TRBD2 (5 bases each). Germline V CDR1 and CDR2: LNHDA, SQIVND (reference sequence). The CDR3 consists of 14 residues. Trimming cost V 5 bases and J 4 bases, with 12 bases left between them. CDR3 amino acids: CASSPDWGYNEQFF. The CDR3 region has the DNA TGTGCCAGTAGTCCTGACTGGGGGTACAATGAGCAGTTCTTC.

Many counts were recorded for this clonotype. The gene calls are TRBV11-2 and TRBJ2-4; TRBD2 matches at 7 bases. From germline, CDR1 is SGHAT and CDR2 FQNNGV. The CDR3 has 15 amino acids. Losses at the gene ends were 5 bases for V and 2 bases for J; bases not matched to a gene: 6. DNA of the CDR3: TGTGCCAGCAGCCTAGGGGAGGGTTCCAAAAACATTCAGTACTTC. Its translation is CASSLGEGSKNIQYF.

The rearrangement joins TRBV10-2 to TRBJ2-2; 9 positions agree with TRBD2. CDR3 length: 14 residues. CDR1 and CDR2 (germline): WSHSY, SAAADI. The junction had 5 bases not matched to a gene; V was cut back by 6 bases and J by 6 bases. CDR3 sequence reads: CASRLAGSSGELFF. As DNA, the CDR3 is TGCGCCAGCAGGCTAGCGGGATCATCCGGGGAGCTGTTTTTT.

Many counts were recorded for this clonotype. V is TRBV27 and J is TRBJ2-5, with a tentative D call TRBD2 (6 bases). Per germline, CDR1 MNHEY and CDR2 SMNVEV (reference sequence). Between the trimmed V and J ends, which lost 4 bases and 2 bases, there was a span of 14 bases. This CDR3 is 15 amino acids long. The CDR3 region has the DNA TGTGCCAGCAGTTCCCCCTTGGAGGGGCAAGAGACCCAGTACTTC. Its translation: CASSSPLEGQETQYF.

This clonotype has at least ten counts. The genes are TRBV6-1 and TRBJ2-1, with 9 positions matching TRBD2. Unmatched junction bases numbered 6, after V lost 8 bases and J lost 1 base. Germline V gene data show CDR1 as MNHNS and CDR2 as SASEGT. The CDR3 is 15 amino acids. CDR3 in DNA: TGTGCCAGCTTTACAGCGGGAGGATCCTACAATGAGCAGTTCTTC. This encodes CASFTAGGSYNEQFF.

The rearrangement uses TRBV7-9 and TRBJ2-7; TRBD2 aligns across 10 bases. This CDR3 is built from 14 residues. Germline V gives CDR1 SEHNR, CDR2 FQNEAQ (reference sequence). V shed 3 bases, J shed 8 bases, and the junction held 7 bases outside the gene matches. The CDR3 DNA is TGTGCCAGCAGCTTTCTAGCGGGAGCAGATCAGCAGTACTTC. It specifies CASSFLAGADQQYF.

This clonotype has only a few counts. The chain links TRBV19 to TRBJ2-3; D remains unclear. This CDR3 contains 15 residues. Per the germline V gene, CDR1 is LNHDA and CDR2 is SQIVND (reference sequence). V was cut by 3 bases and J by 0 bases, with 10 bases left in between. CDR3 nucleotides: TGTGCCAGTAGTATTGTGGAGTTTAGCACAGATACGCAGTATTTT. Translating it yields CASSIVEFSTDTQYF. Together with reference TRBV19 and TRBJ2-3, the CDR3 gives the full variable domain: DGGITQSPKYLFRKEGQNVTLSCEQNLNHDAMYWYRQDPGQGLRLIYYSQIVNDFQKGDIAEGYSVSREKKESFPLTVTSAQKNPTAFYLCASSIVEFSTDTQYFGPGTRLTVL.